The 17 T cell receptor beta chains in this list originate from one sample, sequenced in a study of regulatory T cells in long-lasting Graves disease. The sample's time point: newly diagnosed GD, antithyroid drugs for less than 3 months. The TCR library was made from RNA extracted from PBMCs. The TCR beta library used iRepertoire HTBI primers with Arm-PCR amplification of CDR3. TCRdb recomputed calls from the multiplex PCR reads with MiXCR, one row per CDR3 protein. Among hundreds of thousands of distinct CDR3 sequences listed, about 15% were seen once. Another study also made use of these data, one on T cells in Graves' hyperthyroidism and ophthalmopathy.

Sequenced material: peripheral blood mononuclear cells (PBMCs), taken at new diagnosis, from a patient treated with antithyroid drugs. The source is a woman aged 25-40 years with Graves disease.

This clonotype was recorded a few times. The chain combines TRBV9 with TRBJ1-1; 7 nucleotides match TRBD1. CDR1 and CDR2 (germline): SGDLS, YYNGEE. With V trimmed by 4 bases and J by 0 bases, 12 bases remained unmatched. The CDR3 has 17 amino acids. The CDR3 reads CASSYLGTALMNTEAFF. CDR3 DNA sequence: TGTGCCAGCAGCTACTTGGGGACAGCACTCATGAACACTGAAGCTTTCTTT.

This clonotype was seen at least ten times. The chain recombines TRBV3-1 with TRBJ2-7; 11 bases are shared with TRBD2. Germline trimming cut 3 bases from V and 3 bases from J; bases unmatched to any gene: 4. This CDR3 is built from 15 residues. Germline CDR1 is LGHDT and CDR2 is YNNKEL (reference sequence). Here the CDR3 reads CASSQGTSGFYEQYF. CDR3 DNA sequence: TGTGCCAGCAGCCAGGGGACTAGCGGCTTCTACGAGCAGTACTTC.

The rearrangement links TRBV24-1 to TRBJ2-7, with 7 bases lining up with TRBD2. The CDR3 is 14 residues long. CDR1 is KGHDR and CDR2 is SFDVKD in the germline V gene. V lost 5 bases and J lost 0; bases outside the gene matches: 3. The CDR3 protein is CATSAGGSSYEQYF. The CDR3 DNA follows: TGTGCCACCAGTGCCGGGGGGAGCTCCTACGAGCAGTACTTC.

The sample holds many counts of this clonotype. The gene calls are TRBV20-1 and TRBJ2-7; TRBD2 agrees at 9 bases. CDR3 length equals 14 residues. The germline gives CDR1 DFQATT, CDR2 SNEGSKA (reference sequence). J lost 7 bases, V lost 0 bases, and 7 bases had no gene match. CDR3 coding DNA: TGCAGTGCTAGAGAGTTTCGCGGGAGGGGTGAGCAGTACTTC. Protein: CSAREFRGRGEQYF.

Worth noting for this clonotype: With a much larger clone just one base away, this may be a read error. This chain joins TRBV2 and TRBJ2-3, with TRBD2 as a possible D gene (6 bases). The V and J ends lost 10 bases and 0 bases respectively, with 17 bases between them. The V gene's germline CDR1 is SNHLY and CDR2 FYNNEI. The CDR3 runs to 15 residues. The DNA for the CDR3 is TGTGCCATCGGAGGGTTACGAGCTAGCACAGATACGCAGTATTTT. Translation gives CAIGGLRASTDTQYF.

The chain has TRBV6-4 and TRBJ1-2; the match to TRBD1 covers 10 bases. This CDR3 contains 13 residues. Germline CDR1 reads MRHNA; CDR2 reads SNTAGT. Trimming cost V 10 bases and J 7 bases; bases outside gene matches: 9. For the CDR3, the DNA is TGTGCCACCCAACCCGGGACAGGGGCTGGCTACACCTTC. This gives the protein CATQPGTGAGYTF.

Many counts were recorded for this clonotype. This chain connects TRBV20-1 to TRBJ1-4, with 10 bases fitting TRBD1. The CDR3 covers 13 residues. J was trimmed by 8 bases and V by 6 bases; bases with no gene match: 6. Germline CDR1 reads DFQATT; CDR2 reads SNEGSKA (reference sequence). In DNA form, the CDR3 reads TGCAGTGCGGAGGGACAGGGGAGCGAAAAACTGTTTTTT. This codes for CSAEGQGSEKLFF.

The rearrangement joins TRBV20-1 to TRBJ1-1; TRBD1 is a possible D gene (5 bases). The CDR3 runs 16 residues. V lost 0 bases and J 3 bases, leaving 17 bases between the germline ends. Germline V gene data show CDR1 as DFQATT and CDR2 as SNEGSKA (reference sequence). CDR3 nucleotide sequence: TGCAGTGCTAGAGAGGGTGGGTTGAAAGGGGACACTGAAGCTTTCTTT. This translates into CSAREGGLKGDTEAFF.

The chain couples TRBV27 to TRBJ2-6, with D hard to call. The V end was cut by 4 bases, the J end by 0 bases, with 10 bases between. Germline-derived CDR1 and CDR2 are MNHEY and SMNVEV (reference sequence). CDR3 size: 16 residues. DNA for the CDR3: TGTGCCAGCAGTTACCGGCCGATCTCTGGGGCCAACGTCCTGACTTTC. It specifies CASSYRPISGANVLTF.

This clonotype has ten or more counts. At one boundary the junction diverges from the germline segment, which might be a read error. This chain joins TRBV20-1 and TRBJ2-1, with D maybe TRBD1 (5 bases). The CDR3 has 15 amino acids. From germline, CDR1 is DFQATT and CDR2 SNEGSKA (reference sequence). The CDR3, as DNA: TGCAGTGCTCGAGAAGGGGATCTCTCCTACAATGAGCAGTTCTTC. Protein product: CSAREGDLSYNEQFF.

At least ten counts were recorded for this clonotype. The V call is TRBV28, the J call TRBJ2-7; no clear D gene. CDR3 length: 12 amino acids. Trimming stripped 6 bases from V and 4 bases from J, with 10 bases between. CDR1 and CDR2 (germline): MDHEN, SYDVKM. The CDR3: CASRSGFYEQYF. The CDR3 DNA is TGTGCCAGCAGATCTGGGTTTTACGAGCAGTACTTC.

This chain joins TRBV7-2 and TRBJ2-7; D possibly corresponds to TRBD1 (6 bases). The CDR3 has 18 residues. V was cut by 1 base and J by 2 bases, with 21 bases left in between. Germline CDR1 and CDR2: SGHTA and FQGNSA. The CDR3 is CASSLGFPPRQEPYEQYF. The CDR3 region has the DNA TGTGCCAGCAGCTTAGGATTTCCCCCGAGACAGGAGCCCTACGAGCAGTACTTC. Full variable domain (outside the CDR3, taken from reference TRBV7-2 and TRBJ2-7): GAGVSQSPSNKVTEKGKDVELRCDPISGHTALYWYRQSLGQGLEFLIYFQGNSAPDKSGLPSDRFSAERTGGSVSTLTIQRTQQEDSAVYLCASSLGFPPRQEPYEQYFGPGTRLTVT.

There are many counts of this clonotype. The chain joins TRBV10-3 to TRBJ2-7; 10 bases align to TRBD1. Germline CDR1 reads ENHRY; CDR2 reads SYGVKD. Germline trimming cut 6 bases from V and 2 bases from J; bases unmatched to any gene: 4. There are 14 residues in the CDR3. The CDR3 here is CAIRRQGATYEQYF. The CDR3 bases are TGTGCCATCAGGAGACAGGGGGCAACCTACGAGCAGTACTTC.

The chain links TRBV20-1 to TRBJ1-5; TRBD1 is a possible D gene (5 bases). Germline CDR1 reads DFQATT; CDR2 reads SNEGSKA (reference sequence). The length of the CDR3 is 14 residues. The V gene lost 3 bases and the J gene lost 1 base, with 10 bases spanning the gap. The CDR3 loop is CSASPGASNQPQHF. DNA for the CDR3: TGCAGTGCTAGTCCTGGGGCAAGCAATCAGCCCCAGCATTTT.

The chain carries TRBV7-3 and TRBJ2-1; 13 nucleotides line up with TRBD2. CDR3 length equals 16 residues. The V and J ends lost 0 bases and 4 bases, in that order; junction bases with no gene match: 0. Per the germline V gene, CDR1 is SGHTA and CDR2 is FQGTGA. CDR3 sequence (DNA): TGTGCCAGCAGCTTAACACTAGCGGGAGGGTACAATGAGCAGTTCTTC. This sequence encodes CASSLTLAGGYNEQFF. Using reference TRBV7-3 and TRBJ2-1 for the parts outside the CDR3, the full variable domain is GAGVSQTPSNKVTEKGKYVELRCDPISGHTALYWYRQSLGQGPEFLIYFQGTGAADDSGLPNDRFFAVRPEGSVSTLKIQRTERGDSAVYLCASSLTLAGGYNEQFFGPGTRLTVL.

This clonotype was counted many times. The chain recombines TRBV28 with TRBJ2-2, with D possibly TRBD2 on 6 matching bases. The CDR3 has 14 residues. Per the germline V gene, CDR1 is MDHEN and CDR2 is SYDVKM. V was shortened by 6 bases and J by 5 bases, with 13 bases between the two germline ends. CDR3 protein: CASSLAGRTGELFF. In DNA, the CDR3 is TGTGCCAGCAGCCTCGCGGGAAGGACCGGGGAGCTGTTTTTT.

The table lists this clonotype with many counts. In DNA, the CDR3 is TGTGCCAGCAGTTTAATCAAGGCTGAAGCTTTCTTT. Its protein product is CASSLIKAEAFF. The rearrangement joins TRBV12-3 or TRBV12-4 to TRBJ1-1; unclear D gene. V lost 2 bases and J 6 bases, leaving 7 bases between the germline ends. The CDR3 covers 12 residues.